The present TCR beta chain was sequenced within a study of blood T cell repertoires in COVID-19. Measured with immunoSEQ multiplex PCR; TCRdb has only the in-frame clones, and not every one. The sample records 140,000 to 150,000 clones, approximately 91% being singletons. V was cut by 0 bases and J by 0 bases, with 5 bases left in between. CDR3 length: 14 amino acids. The germline V gene has CDR1 SNHLY and CDR2 FYNNEI. The chain has TRBV2 and TRBJ1-2, with D hard to call. The TCR originated in a man in his 70s with acute or convalescent COVID-19. The sample taken for sequencing was peripheral blood. CDR3 sequence (DNA): TGTGCCAGCAGTGAAGCGGGAGCTAACTATGGCTACACCTTC. It codes for CASSEAGANYGYTF. Variable domain in full (rest from reference TRBV2 and TRBJ1-2): EPEVTQTPSHQVTQMGQEVILRCVPISNHLYFYWYRQILGQKVEFLVSFYNNEISEKSEIFDDQFSVERPDGSNFTLKIRSTKLEDSAMYFCASSEAGANYGYTFGSGTRLTVV.